This paragraph covers one T cell receptor (beta chain) sequence. The data are from a study of tumor-infiltrating lymphocytes in primary liver carcinoma. After removal of 6 bases from V and 8 bases from J, the junction contained 12 bases not matched to a gene. The CDR3 runs to 15 residues. Germline V gene sequence: CDR1 DFQATT, CDR2 SNEGSKA (reference sequence). The tissue used was unsorted bulk material of 20-30 mg. RNA and DNA were co-extracted from it with the AllPrep DNA/RNA mini kit. Primary liver carcinomas in the patients were surgically resected. A primer matching the constant region was used to make TCR beta cDNA from approximately 520 ng of total RNA. For TCR beta, libraries were produced by three nested multiplex PCR rounds using slightly modified ARM-PCR. Use of TRBV1-TRBV30 forward primers with a C-beta reverse primer characterized the first two PCR rounds, which lasted about 9 cycles each. TCRdb used MiXCR to reprocess the multiplex PCR reads, holding one entry per CDR3 protein. This sample has under 85,000 distinct CDR3 sequences, with more than 65% found just once.

What was sequenced was liver tumor tissue from sampling region 1. As for subset: tumor region T1, superior pole. The V and J genes are TRBV20-1 and TRBJ1-6, with 8 bases that match TRBD1. The TCR was taken from a man between 35 and 55 years old with primary liver carcinoma and hepatitis B virus infection. The CDR3 sequence: CSAPRQGIIDSPLHF. CDR3 nucleotides: TGCAGTGCACCTAGACAGGGGATCATCGATTCACCCCTCCACTTT.